The 8 T cell receptor beta chains reported below all come from one sample, sequenced in a study of T cells expressing NK-cell markers. After re-calling the 5' RACE reads, TCRdb lists one entry per CDR3 protein, DNA absent. This sample's clone table lists roughly 390,000 distinct CDR3 sequences. The material sequenced was blood T cells: a sorted CD56 or NKG2C T cell subset, CD4+ or CD8+ T cells, or bulk PBMC T cells (not recorded which). The origin of the receptors is a woman aged 45-65 years in good health.

This chain connects TRBV5-1 to TRBJ1-2; there is no DNA to check the TCRdb D call of TRBD1. Germline CDR1 reads SGHRS; CDR2 reads YFSETQ. The CDR3 loop spans 14 amino acids. The CDR3 sequence: CASSLVPGVYGYTF.

CDR3 region: CSARDRLAGENGELFF. This sequence joins TRBV20-1 and TRBJ2-2; TCRdb picks TRBD2, but there is no DNA to check that call. CDR1 and CDR2 (germline): DFQATT, SNEGSKA (reference sequence). The CDR3 contains 16 residues.

This sequence joins TRBV10-3 and TRBJ1-1; there is no DNA to check the TCRdb D call of TRBD1. This CDR3 contains 14 residues. Germline V lookup: CDR1 ENHRY, CDR2 SYGVKD. CDR3 sequence reads: CAISEGGRGTEAFF.

This chain uses TRBV7-2 with TRBJ2-1; TCRdb names TRBD1, which stays unverified in the absence of DNA. The CDR3 runs 16 residues. Germline CDR1 reads SGHTA; CDR2 reads FQGNSA. The CDR3 is CASNPGRAGSYNEQFF.

This chain uses TRBV12-3 or TRBV12-4 with TRBJ2-7; there is no DNA to check the TCRdb D call of TRBD2. The length of the CDR3 is 15 residues. The CDR3 sequence: CASGPTSGRLYEQYF.

The rearrangement links TRBV12-3 or TRBV12-4 to TRBJ1-1. The CDR3 is 13 residues long. This CDR3 is CASSPITNTEAFF.

CDR3 region: CASSNGAGAYNEQFF. The gene calls are TRBV3-1 and TRBJ2-1; TCRdb returns TRBD2, unconfirmable since there is no DNA. Per germline, CDR1 LGHDT and CDR2 YNNKEL (reference sequence). This CDR3 is built from 15 residues.

The genes are TRBV3-1 and TRBJ2-7; TCRdb calls TRBD1, which cannot be checked without DNA. Germline values: CDR1 LGHDT, CDR2 YNNKEL (reference sequence). The CDR3 consists of 14 residues. The CDR3 spells CASSQVSQGAEQYF.